These 27 T cell receptor beta chains were sequenced from one sample in a study of blood T cells in healthy people across ages. PCR was performed a second time for 7 to 11 cycles using a sample-barcoded 5' primer and a J-beta primer mix. TCRdb ran MiXCR on the 5' RACE reads and lists one entry per CDR3 protein. The sample consists of 540,000 or so distinct CDR3 sequences, around half of them appearing once. The specimen was blood. The receptors were gathered from a man at least 80 years old in good health.

This clonotype was observed at least ten times. The genes are TRBV5-1 and TRBJ2-1; possibly TRBD1 or TRBD2 for D (5 bases each). CDR3 length: 15 amino acids. Germline V gene sequence: CDR1 SGHRS, CDR2 YFSETQ. V lost 0 bases, J lost 0 bases, and 7 bases lay in between. The CDR3 DNA sequence: TGCGCCAGCAGCTTGGGGGGGACCTCCTACAATGAGCAGTTCTTC. Translated, it gives CASSLGGTSYNEQFF.

CDR3 sequence: CASNKLAESTDTQYF. The CDR3 DNA sequence: TGTGCCAGCAACAAACTAGCGGAAAGCACAGATACGCAGTATTTT. This sequence joins TRBV9 and TRBJ2-3; 8 nucleotides align to TRBD2. V lost 6 bases and J lost 0; bases outside the gene matches: 6. This CDR3 has 15 amino acids. Germline loops: CDR1 SGDLS, CDR2 YYNGEE. The full variable domain, completed using reference TRBV9 and TRBJ2-3, is DSGVTQTPKHLITATGQRVTLRCSPRSGDLSVYWYQQSLDQGLQFLIQYYNGEERAKGNILERFSAQQFPDLHSELNLSSLELGDSALYFCASNKLAESTDTQYFGPGTRLTVL.

The chain carries TRBV7-9 and TRBJ2-7, with TRBD2 identical over 8 bases. The CDR3 has 15 residues. CDR1 is SEHNR, CDR2 FQNEAQ, per germline (reference sequence). The junction had 14 bases not matched to a gene; V was cut back by 6 bases and J by 7 bases. This chain's CDR3 is CASSSPAGEVGEQYF. The CDR3 DNA sequence: TGTGCCAGCAGTTCTCCAGCGGGAGAGGTAGGGGAGCAGTACTTC.

This rearrangement joins TRBV29-1 to TRBJ2-5; D is perhaps TRBD2 (6 bases). The V gene's germline CDR1 is SQVTM and CDR2 ANQGSEA. The CDR3 sequence is 12 residues long. Trimming removed 4 bases from V and 5 bases from J, with 11 bases in between. The CDR3 spells CSVVGGDETQYF. Here the CDR3 DNA reads TGCAGCGTTGTCGGGGGTGACGAGACCCAGTACTTC.

In its sample, this clonotype was seen a few times. A much larger clone differs by one base, so this may be a read error. V usage is TRBV6-6 and J usage is TRBJ2-5, with 7 bases matching TRBD2. V was clipped by 8 bases and J by 11 bases; unmatched bases: 14. Germline V CDR1 and CDR2: MNHNY, SVGAGI (reference sequence). The CDR3 contains 13 residues. The CDR3 bases are TGTGCCAGCGGGAGGGCCTCCTACAATGAGCAGTACTTC. Residues: CASGRASYNEQYF.

The rearrangement joins TRBV3-1 to TRBJ1-2; D is undetermined. The V end was cut by 0 bases, the J end by 8 bases, with 13 bases between. Per germline, CDR1 LGHDT and CDR2 YNNKEL (reference sequence). The length of the CDR3 is 14 residues. The CDR3 loop is CASSQEIGSGGYTF. CDR3 sequence (DNA): TGTGCCAGCAGCCAAGAAATAGGGAGTGGCGGCTACACCTTC.

The chain uses TRBV3-1 and TRBJ2-3, with D tentatively TRBD2 (5 bases). The germline gives CDR1 LGHDT, CDR2 YNNKEL (reference sequence). The CDR3 sequence is 12 residues long. Trimming took 4 bases from V and 7 from J, leaving 9 bases between them. CDR3 DNA sequence: TGTGCCAGCAGCCCTCCGGGAAATACGCAGTATTTT. As protein: CASSPPGNTQYF.

The V call is TRBV29-1, the J call TRBJ2-3; D might be TRBD1 (6 bases). The CDR3 covers 11 residues. Germline lookup yields CDR1 SQVTM and CDR2 ANQGSEA. V was trimmed by 4 bases and J by 5 bases, leaving 7 bases between them. In nucleotides, the CDR3 is TGCAGCGTTGGACAGGAAGATACGCAGTATTTT. The encoded protein is CSVGQEDTQYF.

The genes are TRBV20-1 and TRBJ1-5, with 8 bases fitting TRBD1. Unmatched junction bases numbered 4, after V lost 6 bases and J lost 3 bases. This CDR3 is built from 13 residues. The V gene's germline CDR1 is DFQATT and CDR2 SNEGSKA (reference sequence). Written as DNA, the CDR3 is TGCAGTGCCAAACAGGGGGACAATCAGCCCCAGCATTTT. It encodes CSAKQGDNQPQHF.

This clonotype was counted only a few times. This chain connects TRBV20-1 to TRBJ2-5; perhaps TRBD2 as D (6 bases). This CDR3 has 14 residues. Germline values: CDR1 DFQATT, CDR2 SNEGSKA (reference sequence). Trimming removed 7 bases at V and 4 bases at J, with 19 bases between. The CDR3 here is CSGARSPSVETQYF. CDR3 nucleotides: TGCAGTGGAGCTAGGAGTCCTAGCGTAGAGACCCAGTACTTC.

This clonotype occurred a few times. The chain carries TRBV29-1 and TRBJ2-7, with 7 nucleotides matching TRBD2. The CDR3 is made up of 13 amino acids. Germline assignment: CDR1 SQVTM and CDR2 ANQGSEA. Trimming at V came to 4 bases and at J to 6 bases, leaving 9 bases not matched to a gene. CDR3 coding DNA: TGCAGCGTTGGAGGCGGGGGTCGATCCGAGCAGTACTTC. Amino acid sequence: CSVGGGGRSEQYF.

The chain joins TRBV10-3 to TRBJ1-4; D is undetermined. The CDR3 runs 16 residues. The V end was cut by 4 bases, the J end by 3 bases, with 15 bases between. CDR1 and CDR2 (germline): ENHRY, SYGVKD. In DNA, the CDR3 is TGTGCCATCAGTGGAGGACCCTTGCCGGCTAATGAAAAACTGTTTTTT. Protein product: CAISGGPLPANEKLFF.

This clonotype was recorded many times. The chain joins TRBV6-6 to TRBJ2-3; D gene uncertain. This CDR3 is 12 amino acids long. The germline V gene has CDR1 MNHNY and CDR2 SVGAGI (reference sequence). V dropped 6 bases and J dropped 3 bases, with 7 bases sitting between them. In DNA, the CDR3 is TGTGCCAGCAGAGAGACAACAGATACGCAGTATTTT. Encoded protein: CASRETTDTQYF.

This clonotype was counted a single time. The junction departs from germline at one end; a sequencing error may be responsible. The CDR3 loop is CASTTGGEGYGHTF. The CDR3 DNA is TGTGCTAGCACGACAGGGGGCGAGGGATATGGCCACACCTTC. V gene TRBV6-5 combines with J gene TRBJ1-2; 10 nucleotides align to TRBD1. Germline CDR1 is MNHEY and CDR2 is SVGAGI. The CDR3 consists of 14 residues.

A few counts support this clonotype. This rearrangement joins TRBV6-6 to TRBJ2-3; TRBD2 matches at 8 bases. J gave up 0 bases and V 6 bases, and 2 bases lay outside the gene matches. Germline CDR1 is MNHNY and CDR2 is SVGAGI (reference sequence). The CDR3 spans 14 residues. The CDR3 DNA reads TGTGCCAGCAGCGGGGGGGCTAGCACAGATACGCAGTATTTT. Protein product: CASSGGASTDTQYF.

This clonotype was counted at least ten times. This chain links TRBV6-6 with TRBJ1-3; D is uncertain. Germline values: CDR1 MNHNY, CDR2 SVGAGI (reference sequence). Trimming cost V 2 bases and J 4 bases, with 9 bases left between them. The CDR3 spans 14 residues. The CDR3 nucleotides are TGTGCCAGCAGTTACCACAGCGCCGGAAACACCATATATTTT. This encodes CASSYHSAGNTIYF.

The chain couples TRBV20-1 to TRBJ2-7; 7 bases line up with TRBD2. The last part of the DNA fits TRBJ2-5 better; the J call may be wrong. The CDR3 has 15 amino acids. Per germline, CDR1 DFQATT and CDR2 SNEGSKA (reference sequence). CDR3 in DNA: TGCAGTGCTAACCCGGCCACGGGGGGCCAAGAGACCCAGTACTTC. It encodes CSANPATGGQETQYF.

This chain links TRBV5-1 with TRBJ1-1; the D gene is possibly TRBD1 (5 bases). In germline, CDR1 is SGHRS, CDR2 YFSETQ. CDR3 length: 16 residues. V was pared by 0 bases and J by 4 bases, with 16 bases between. The CDR3: CASSLGGVGRGTEAFF. In DNA form, the CDR3 reads TGCGCCAGCAGCTTGGGGGGGGTCGGCCGCGGCACTGAAGCTTTCTTT. The complete variable domain, with remaining parts taken from reference TRBV5-1 and TRBJ1-1, reads KAGVTQTPRYLIKTRGQQVTLSCSPISGHRSVSWYQQTPGQGLQFLFEYFSETQRNKGNFPGRFSGRQFSNSRSEMNVSTLELGDSALYLCASSLGGVGRGTEAFFGQGTRLTVV.

The chain recombines TRBV7-2 with TRBJ2-7; D is unresolved. The CDR3 contains 15 residues. Per germline, CDR1 SGHTA and CDR2 FQGNSA. V lost 1 base, J lost 2 bases, and 12 bases lay in between. The CDR3 DNA reads TGTGCCAGCAGCTTAGGTCCCCTGTTGCCCTACGAGCAGTACTTC. It is translated as CASSLGPLLPYEQYF. Drawing the rest from reference TRBV7-2 and TRBJ2-7, the complete variable domain is GAGVSQSPSNKVTEKGKDVELRCDPISGHTALYWYRQSLGQGLEFLIYFQGNSAPDKSGLPSDRFSAERTGGSVSTLTIQRTQQEDSAVYLCASSLGPLLPYEQYFGPGTRLTVT.

This chain uses TRBV5-1 with TRBJ1-6; no clear D gene. The germline V gene has CDR1 SGHRS and CDR2 YFSETQ. The length of the CDR3 is 15 residues. Between the trimmed V and J ends, which lost 4 bases and 5 bases, there was a span of 13 bases. The CDR3 reads CASSNGPRDNSPLHF. CDR3 nucleotides: TGCGCCAGCAGCAACGGGCCACGGGATAATTCACCCCTCCACTTT.

This chain connects TRBV7-9 to TRBJ1-1; D gene uncertain. The germline V gene encodes CDR1 SEHNR and CDR2 FQNEAQ (reference sequence). The CDR3 consists of 12 residues. V lost 7 bases to trimming and J lost 0 bases, with 6 bases between them. CDR3 protein: CASTKMNTEAFF. The CDR3 DNA sequence: TGTGCCAGCACCAAGATGAACACTGAAGCTTTCTTT.

The chain combines TRBV30 with TRBJ2-3; 7 bases match TRBD1. CDR1 and CDR2 from the germline V gene are GTSNPN and SVGIG (reference sequence). This CDR3 is 14 amino acids long. Germline trimming cut 5 bases from V and 5 bases from J; bases unmatched to any gene: 10. The DNA of the CDR3 is TGTGCCTGGGAGACAGGGAGAGGGGGAGATACGCAGTATTTT. This encodes CAWETGRGGDTQYF.

With regard to this clonotype: The junction does not match germline at one end; this may be a read error. V and J are TRBV7-7 and TRBJ2-5, with D tentatively TRBD1 (6 bases). Germline values: CDR1 SSHAT, CDR2 FNYEAQ (reference sequence). The length of the CDR3 is 18 residues. DNA of the CDR3: TGTGCTAGCAGCTTAGGTGGACAGTCCCATTCTAGCCGAGAGACCCAGTACTTC. Translated: CASSLGGQSHSSRETQYF.

This clonotype was counted a single time. The junction shows a germline mismatch at one end, possibly a read error. V and J are TRBV7-2 and TRBJ2-3; no clear D. Germline-derived CDR1 and CDR2 are SGHTA and FQGNSA. CDR3 size: 12 residues. The DNA of the CDR3 is TGTGCCAGCAGCTTAGGGATGGATACGGAGTATTTT. Residues: CASSLGMDTEYF.

This rearrangement joins TRBV2 to TRBJ1-5; the match to TRBD1 covers 9 bases. Germline CDR1 is SNHLY and CDR2 is FYNNEI. J was trimmed by 5 bases and V by 8 bases; bases with no gene match: 7. The CDR3 covers 14 residues. CDR3 DNA: TGTGCCAGCCAGTTGGACAGGGGTTATCAGCCCCAGCATTTT. Residues: CASQLDRGYQPQHF.

The V and J genes are TRBV7-2 and TRBJ1-2, with D tentatively TRBD1 (5 bases). Germline values: CDR1 SGHTA, CDR2 FQGNSA. Deletions cut 1 base from V and 7 bases from J, with 16 bases between. This CDR3 spans 15 amino acids. CDR3 sequence: CASSLEGSLRGGYTF. CDR3 DNA: TGTGCCAGCAGCTTAGAGGGCAGTCTGAGGGGTGGCTACACCTTC.

The chain is built from TRBV7-2 and TRBJ1-4; D is uncertain. The CDR3 is 13 residues long. Between the trimmed V and J ends, which lost 10 bases and 5 bases, there was a span of 14 bases. Germline V gives CDR1 SGHTA, CDR2 FQGNSA. The CDR3 DNA is TGTGCCACCTCGGTTGGGCCGAATGAAAAACTGTTTTTT. It encodes CATSVGPNEKLFF.